A selection of T cell receptor beta chains follows, all from one sample in a study of T-cell reconstitution after alpha-beta-depleted transplantation in children. A single record per CDR3 protein comes from TCRdb applying MiXCR to the PCR reads. The table records 350,000 to 400,000 distinct CDR3 sequences, just over 20% of them present only once. Here the sequenced sample was PBMCs from the stem cell graft donor, taken from the stem cell graft. These receptors were collected from a human donor who donated a stem cell graft to a child with acute myeloid leukemia. The conserved cysteine and the conserved F or W are not part of the CDR3 here.

>TRBV4-3|TRBJ2-1
ASSPRHGGLRGEQF
>TRBV20-1|TRBJ2-7
SASPGMDRGYDEQY
>TRBV20-1|TRBJ2-3
SASRLASTDTQY
>TRBV20-1|TRBJ1-3
SASTSSALGNTIY
>TRBV12-3/TRBV12-4|TRBJ2-2
ASTRGYTGELF
>TRBV29-1|TRBJ1-2
SVLRGTGDGYT
>TRBV28|TRBJ2-1
ASSAVEVPGNEQF
>TRBV4-1|TRBJ2-1
ASGDDDEQF
>TRBV30|TRBJ2-7
AWSGARGAEQY
>TRBV9|TRBJ2-5
ASSHGTGGKTQY
>TRBV7-8|TRBJ2-1
ASSVRDSITYNEQF
>TRBV29-1|TRBJ2-1
SGSSIGHNEQF
>TRBV7-3|TRBJ2-5
ASSLGLAGVGGETQY
>TRBV7-3|TRBJ2-2
ASSVEGLDTGELF
>TRBV20-1|TRBJ2-1
SAYRVSYNEQF
>TRBV28|TRBJ2-1
ASSLGGTENEQF
>TRBV5-1|TRBJ2-6
ASSLAGGSGANVLT
>TRBV5-6|TRBJ2-5
ASGWAGARETQY
>TRBV20-1|TRBJ2-5
SAPLGGTQY
>TRBV12-3/TRBV12-4|TRBJ1-1
ASSSWDGGNTEAF
>TRBV29-1|TRBJ2-3
SVGTTGTDTQY
>TRBV29-1|TRBJ1-3
SVDWAGSGNTIY